The 3 T cell receptor beta chains listed next were all sequenced from one sample in a study of CXCR3-negative and CXCR3-positive naive CD8 T cells. The libraries of TRB cDNA were constructed through 5' RACE using UMI labels. TCRdb re-called the 5' RACE reads; every CDR3 protein appears as one record, without DNA. Recorded here are roughly 48,000 distinct CDR3 sequences; the top ten clones represent about 15%. Sequencing was carried out using memory CD8+ T cells from blood. All receptors come from a human donor in good health. Some clones in this sample may be carry-over from other donors' samples.

The chain is built from TRBV29-1 and TRBJ2-7; TCRdb returns TRBD1, unconfirmable since there is no DNA. Germline CDR1 SQVTM, CDR2 ANQGSEA. CDR3 size: 14 residues. The CDR3 protein is CSVEGTPTTYEQYF.

The chain combines TRBV12-3 or TRBV12-4 with TRBJ2-3; TCRdb's D call of TRBD1 is untestable without DNA. CDR3 length equals 15 residues. CDR3 protein: CASRDREQFTDTQYF.

The rearrangement uses TRBV7-6 and TRBJ1-3; TCRdb's D gene call, TRBD1, goes unchecked for lack of DNA. CDR1 is SGHVS, CDR2 FNYEAQ, per germline. CDR3 length: 16 residues. CDR3 protein: CASSLLPGQSGNTIYF.